This passage covers 30 T cell receptor beta chains from one sample sequenced in a study of T cells in Graves' hyperthyroidism and ophthalmopathy (dated by TCRdb to the late 2010s). The library was obtained by multiplex PCR. The instrument was an Illumina HiSeq 2000. The TCR beta CDR3 regions were amplified from the RNA transcripts. A first-round RT-PCR of the TCR CDR3 used the HTBI primer set with the Qiagen OneStep RT-PCR kit. Using fastp trimming at Q25 and MiXCR clonotype assembly, TCRdb reanalyzed the public sequencing data and kept in-frame beta chains. CDR3 protein sequences are deduplicated, and each keeps its most common genes and DNA. For this sample there are around 690,000 distinct CDR3 sequences; 20% appear just once. The top ten constitute 34% of the sample. Input material: blood. These receptors originate from a man between 25 and 39 years old with Graves' ophthalmopathy.

This chain joins TRBV30 and TRBJ2-1, with 10 bases that match TRBD2. CDR3 size: 15 residues. After removal of 3 bases from V and 5 bases from J, the junction contained 7 bases not matched to a gene. CDR1 is GTSNPN and CDR2 is SVGIG in the germline V gene (reference sequence). The CDR3 nucleotides read TGTGCCTGGAGGTCACTAGCGGGACAAAACAATGAGCAGTTCTTC. Translation: CAWRSLAGQNNEQFF.

The gene calls are TRBV4-1 and TRBJ1-4; D call uncertain. V lost 0 bases and J lost 3, with 11 bases in between. Germline loops: CDR1 MGHRA, CDR2 YSYEKL. The CDR3 is 16 residues long. The CDR3 loop is CASSQDPGRANEKLFF. In nucleotides, the CDR3 is TGCGCCAGCAGCCAAGATCCGGGAAGGGCTAATGAAAAACTGTTTTTT.

The chain employs TRBV20-1 and TRBJ2-5, with a weak D call TRBD1 (5 bases). This CDR3 contains 14 residues. V was shortened by 1 base and J by 2 bases, with 11 bases between the two germline ends. The V gene's germline CDR1 is DFQATT and CDR2 SNEGSKA (reference sequence). The DNA for the CDR3 is TGCAGTGCTAGAGTCCGGCAGGGTCAAGAGACCCAGTACTTC. This encodes CSARVRQGQETQYF.

This clonotype has at least ten counts. The chain employs TRBV3-1 and TRBJ1-1, with D maybe TRBD1 (5 bases). Per germline, CDR1 LGHDT and CDR2 YNNKEL (reference sequence). The V end was cut by 0 bases, the J end by 0 bases, with 11 bases between. The CDR3 has 16 residues. CDR3 nucleotides: TGTGCCAGCAGCCAAGATCTAGGGGCCTTGAACACTGAAGCTTTCTTT. This codes for CASSQDLGALNTEAFF.

This clonotype was found a few times. The chain employs TRBV28 and TRBJ2-3, with 9 bases fitting TRBD2. J lost 4 bases, V lost 6 bases, and 11 bases had no gene match. CDR1 is MDHEN and CDR2 is SYDVKM in the germline V gene. The CDR3 contains 16 residues. The DNA for the CDR3 is TGTGCCAGCAGGGAGGGGGGTGCGGGAGGGTCAGATACGCAGTATTTT. Amino acids: CASREGGAGGSDTQYF.

In its sample, this clonotype was seen many times. This chain joins TRBV12-3 or TRBV12-4 and TRBJ1-5, with D perhaps matching TRBD1 (6 bases). The V end was cut by 6 bases, the J end by 1 base, with 10 bases between. The CDR3 contains 14 residues. This CDR3 is CASSLQGSNQPQHF. CDR3 bases: TGTGCCAGCAGCTTGCAGGGGAGCAATCAGCCCCAGCATTTT.

Ten or more counts support this clonotype. The rearrangement joins TRBV11-2 to TRBJ2-1; D is uncertain. The germline V gene encodes CDR1 SGHAT and CDR2 FQNNGV. V was clipped by 5 bases and J by 9 bases, with 11 bases between them. The CDR3 extends over 12 amino acids. This chain's CDR3 is CASSLTPGEQFF. CDR3 bases: TGTGCCAGCAGCCTGACACCTGGTGAGCAGTTCTTC.

This rearrangement joins TRBV27 to TRBJ2-7; TRBD2 agrees at 11 bases. The CDR3 totals 16 residues. Trimming cost V 5 bases and J 3 bases; bases outside gene matches: 9. Germline V gene data show CDR1 as MNHEY and CDR2 as SMNVEV (reference sequence). As DNA, the CDR3 is TGTGCCAGCAGTCCGATCCTCGGGACTAGCGGCTACGAGCAGTACTTC. It is translated as CASSPILGTSGYEQYF.

This clonotype was seen only a few times. V is TRBV5-1 and J is TRBJ2-5; D remains ambiguous. CDR1 and CDR2 (germline): SGHRS, YFSETQ. Between the trimmed V and J ends, which lost 0 bases and 2 bases, there was a span of 11 bases. CDR3 length: 15 residues. CDR3 coding DNA: TGCGCCAGCAGCTTGGGGGTAATTGGGCAAGAGACCCAGTACTTC. Translated: CASSLGVIGQETQYF.

There are a few counts of this clonotype. V and J are TRBV6-1 and TRBJ1-5; no reliable D call. CDR3 length equals 12 residues. Germline CDR1 reads MNHNS; CDR2 reads SASEGT. The V gene lost 6 bases and the J gene lost 1 base, with 4 bases spanning the gap. The CDR3 DNA reads TGTGCCAGCAGAAGGAGCAATCAGCCCCAGCATTTT. It translates to CASRRSNQPQHF.

The gene calls are TRBV19 and TRBJ1-2, with a possible D match to TRBD1 (6 bases). The germline gives CDR1 LNHDA, CDR2 SQIVND (reference sequence). The CDR3 has 15 amino acids. V shed 1 base and J shed 3 bases, with 12 bases lying between them. This CDR3 reads CASSIGRGQDYGYTF. The CDR3 DNA is TGTGCCAGTAGTATAGGCCGGGGACAAGACTATGGCTACACCTTC. Full variable domain (outside the CDR3, taken from reference TRBV19 and TRBJ1-2): DGGITQSPKYLFRKEGQNVTLSCEQNLNHDAMYWYRQDPGQGLRLIYYSQIVNDFQKGDIAEGYSVSREKKESFPLTVTSAQKNPTAFYLCASSIGRGQDYGYTFGSGTRLTVV.

J is TRBJ1-5 and V is TRBV2; the match to TRBD1 covers 9 bases. Unmatched junction bases numbered 10, after V lost 4 bases and J lost 0 bases. Germline CDR1 and CDR2: SNHLY and FYNNEI. This CDR3 region has 18 residues. The CDR3 loop reads CASSGNRDRDHSNQPQHF. Written as DNA, the CDR3 is TGTGCCAGCAGTGGGAACAGGGACAGGGACCATAGCAATCAGCCCCAGCATTTT.

There are a few counts of this clonotype. The chain carries TRBV28 and TRBJ1-1; no definite D call. Germline loops: CDR1 MDHEN, CDR2 SYDVKM. This CDR3 region has 15 residues. Deletions cut 2 bases from V and 4 bases from J, with 14 bases between. The CDR3 DNA reads TGTGCCAGCAGTTTAAACCGGGCCCCGCCCACTGAAGCTTTCTTT. Translated: CASSLNRAPPTEAFF.

This rearrangement joins TRBV2 to TRBJ2-7, with D unclear. This CDR3 contains 15 residues. CDR1 and CDR2 from the germline V gene are SNHLY and FYNNEI. Between the trimmed V and J ends, which lost 5 bases and 2 bases, there was a span of 16 bases. Written as DNA, the CDR3 is TGTGCCAGCAGTTTACGGAACACTTACACCTACGAGCAGTACTTC. Protein sequence: CASSLRNTYTYEQYF.

This clonotype appeared a single time. The chain joins TRBV10-3 to TRBJ1-1; 7 positions match TRBD1. CDR1 and CDR2 from the germline V gene are ENHRY and SYGVKD. The CDR3 has 13 residues. Trimming removed 3 bases from V and 10 bases from J; junction bases left unmatched: 8. For the CDR3, the DNA is TGTGCCATCAGTGATTTGGAGGGGGCCGGAGCTTTCTTT. It yields the protein CAISDLEGAGAFF.

The V and J genes are TRBV4-3 and TRBJ1-6, with 7 bases lining up with TRBD1. This CDR3 comprises 16 residues. Germline V gene sequence: CDR1 LGHNA, CDR2 YSLEER. The junction had 8 bases not matched to a gene; V was cut back by 0 bases and J by 9 bases. The CDR3 DNA reads as TGCGCCAGCAGCCAAGATCCCCCAGGGGGAAGTTCACCCCTCCACTTT. As protein: CASSQDPPGGSSPLHF.

With regard to this clonotype: A junction boundary mismatches the germline segment, possibly from a read error. V is TRBV5-1 and J is TRBJ1-4, with TRBD1 as a possible D gene (5 bases). The V gene's germline CDR1 is SGHRS and CDR2 YFSETQ. CDR3 length: 16 residues. As DNA, the CDR3 is TGTGCCAGCAGCTTGGTGGCCCGTTCCCAGGGATTTGGACTGTTTTTT. Its protein is CASSLVARSQGFGLFF.

This clonotype appeared a few times. The chain links TRBV6-5 to TRBJ1-2; 11 nucleotides match TRBD1. V trimming: 1 base; J trimming: 6 bases; junction bases outside the gene matches: 4. The length of the CDR3 is 15 residues. CDR1 and CDR2 from the germline V gene are MNHEY and SVGAGI. The CDR3 loop reads CASSYLGTGGHGYTF. The CDR3 nucleotides are TGTGCCAGCAGTTACTTGGGGACAGGGGGTCATGGCTACACCTTC.

V gene TRBV12-5 combines with J gene TRBJ1-1, with D perhaps TRBD1 (6 bases). The length of the CDR3 is 13 residues. Germline assignment: CDR1 LGHNT and CDR2 FRNRAP. V dropped 4 bases and J dropped 6 bases, with 12 bases sitting between them. CDR3 region: CASGWSGASEAFF. The CDR3 coding sequence is TGTGCTAGTGGTTGGTCAGGGGCCTCTGAAGCTTTCTTT.

The rearrangement joins TRBV7-3 to TRBJ2-5, with no clear D. The ends were cut back, 8 bases at V and 2 bases at J, with 12 bases in the middle. The germline CDR1 and CDR2 sequences are SGHTA and FQGTGA. The CDR3 sequence is 13 residues long. The CDR3 is CASARGVQETQYF. DNA of the CDR3: TGTGCCAGCGCCAGAGGTGTGCAAGAGACCCAGTACTTC.

This clonotype appeared a single time. The chain carries TRBV24-1 and TRBJ2-3, with TRBD2 identical over 14 bases. Germline CDR1 and CDR2: KGHDR and SFDVKD. J was trimmed by 4 bases and V by 7 bases; bases with no gene match: 21. The CDR3 is 21 amino acids. CDR3 DNA sequence: TGTGCCACCAGCTTCCCGGGACTAGCGGGAGTCCCCGAGAGGCACGCAGATACGCAGTATTTT. It encodes CATSFPGLAGVPERHADTQYF.

This chain connects TRBV7-9 to TRBJ1-4; TRBD1 might be the D (6 bases). There are 14 residues in the CDR3. Germline V gene lookup returns CDR1 SEHNR and CDR2 FQNEAQ (reference sequence). Trimming removed 1 base from V and 7 bases from J, with 10 bases in between. CDR3 residues: CASSLGQDLEKLFF. CDR3 bases: TGTGCCAGCAGCTTAGGACAGGACCTTGAAAAACTGTTTTTT.

A remark on this clonotype: Given a much more abundant clone one base away, this may be a read error. The chain has TRBV6-2 or TRBV6-3 and TRBJ2-1; D is ambiguous. This CDR3 spans 13 amino acids. Germline CDR1 is MNHEY and CDR2 is SVGEGT. The CDR3 reads CASSYEVNNERFF. DNA of the CDR3: TGTGCCAGCAGTTACGAAGTCAACAATGAGCGGTTCTTC.

There are many counts of this clonotype. V gene TRBV6-1 combines with J gene TRBJ2-2; D unclear. The ends were cut back, 5 bases at V and 0 bases at J, with 7 bases in the middle. The germline V gene has CDR1 MNHNS and CDR2 SASEGT. This CDR3 spans 14 amino acids. CDR3 amino acids: CASSSIPNTGELFF. CDR3 in DNA: TGTGCCAGCAGTTCGATCCCGAACACCGGGGAGCTGTTTTTT.

The rearrangement uses TRBV11-2 and TRBJ2-3; 13 positions match TRBD2. Germline V gives CDR1 SGHAT, CDR2 FQNNGV. V was pared by 4 bases and J by 7 bases, with 8 bases of the junction left unmatched. CDR3 length: 16 residues. CDR3 loop: CASSSLGLAGAYTQYF. The CDR3 DNA reads TGTGCCAGCAGCTCGCTCGGACTAGCGGGAGCTTATACGCAGTATTTT.

The chain joins TRBV2 to TRBJ1-5; the match to TRBD1 covers 9 bases. The CDR3 runs 21 residues. The trim removed 6 bases at V and 0 bases at J, leaving 21 bases unmatched. Germline-derived CDR1 and CDR2 are SNHLY and FYNNEI. The CDR3 nucleotides are TGTGCCAGCAGCCCTCCTTGGAGTGGCGGGGACAGGGACCATAGCAATCAGCCCCAGCATTTT. Translated: CASSPPWSGGDRDHSNQPQHF. The full variable domain, completed using reference TRBV2 and TRBJ1-5, is EPEVTQTPSHQVTQMGQEVILRCVPISNHLYFYWYRQILGQKVEFLVSFYNNEISEKSEIFDDQFSVERPDGSNFTLKIRSTKLEDSAMYFCASSPPWSGGDRDHSNQPQHFGDGTRLSIL.

This clonotype was seen ten or more times. The chain uses TRBV2 and TRBJ2-5; 12 bases are shared with TRBD2. The V and J ends lost 2 bases and 3 bases, in that order; junction bases with no gene match: 1. The CDR3 is made up of 15 amino acids. In germline, CDR1 is SNHLY, CDR2 FYNNEI. CDR3 in amino acids: CASSEWTSGEETQYF. The CDR3 nucleotides read TGTGCCAGCAGTGAATGGACTAGCGGGGAAGAGACCCAGTACTTC. The full variable domain, with the rest looked up from reference TRBV2 and TRBJ2-5, is EPEVTQTPSHQVTQMGQEVILRCVPISNHLYFYWYRQILGQKVEFLVSFYNNEISEKSEIFDDQFSVERPDGSNFTLKIRSTKLEDSAMYFCASSEWTSGEETQYFGPGTRLLVL.

This clonotype was picked up a small number of times. The chain recombines TRBV20-1 with TRBJ1-2; possible D gene TRBD1, 5 bases. This CDR3 is built from 13 residues. With 1 base removed from V and 1 base from J, the gap between germline ends came to 7 bases. Per the germline V gene, CDR1 is DFQATT and CDR2 is SNEGSKA (reference sequence). The CDR3 region has the DNA TGCAGTGCTAGAGCAGGGATTAACTATGGCTACACCTTC. This encodes CSARAGINYGYTF.

Ten or more counts support this clonotype. The CDR3 coding sequence is TGTGCCAGCAGTTTAATTTTCAGGGGACCGTATTCACCCCTCCACTTT. Translated: CASSLIFRGPYSPLHF. The chain links TRBV27 to TRBJ1-6; the D gene is possibly TRBD1 (6 bases). The V gene's germline CDR1 is MNHEY and CDR2 SMNVEV (reference sequence). The CDR3 is 16 residues long. Trimming left V 2 bases short and J 8 bases short, with 16 bases between.

Concerning this clonotype itself: A much larger clone differs from this one at a single base, so this may be a read error. This sequence joins TRBV6-2 or TRBV6-3 and TRBJ2-7; 7 positions agree with TRBD2. V lost 6 bases, J lost 9 bases, and 11 bases stayed unmatched. There are 13 residues in the CDR3. Germline V lookup: CDR1 MNHEY, CDR2 SVGEGT. The CDR3, as DNA: TGTGCCAGCAGATCCCCTTCAGGGAGGGGGCAGTACTTC. Its protein is CASRSPSGRGQYF.